The clone carrying this T cell receptor beta chain was seen many times. Antigen unknown. The data are from a study of regulatory T cells in long-lasting Graves disease. Points from the study as a whole: Persistent cases favored TRBV28, TRBJ1-2 and TRBJ2-5.

Described time point: newly diagnosed GD, antithyroid drugs for less than 3 months. Construction of the TCR library relied on RNA isolated from PBMCs. Around 10 milliliters of peripheral blood were drawn into EDTA tubes. Construction of the TCR beta libraries employed iRepertoire HTBI primers in conjunction with Arm-PCR of CDR3 regions. TCRdb re-analysed the multiplex PCR reads in MiXCR, keeping a single row per CDR3 protein. The table lists roughly 360,000 distinct CDR3 sequences, 10% to 15% of them singletons, with over 15% in the top ten. V was cut by 3 bases and J by 7 bases, with 18 bases left in between. This CDR3 spans 15 amino acids. Germline loops: CDR1 LGHNA, CDR2 YNFKEQ. These data also formed part of another study, on T cells in Graves' hyperthyroidism and ophthalmopathy. That study adds: The HTBI primer set drove a first-round RT-PCR of the TCR CDR3.

The chain employs TRBV4-2 and TRBJ1-1; weak D call: TRBD1 (5 bases). The sequencing here drew on peripheral blood mononuclear cells (PBMCs), taken at new diagnosis, from a patient treated with antithyroid drugs. This clonotype was obtained from a woman aged 18-30 years with Graves disease. CDR3 sequence: CASSHSLSRQGEAFF. CDR3 DNA sequence: TGTGCCAGCAGCCATTCCTTATCGCGGCAGGGTGAAGCTTTCTTT.